What follows are 26 T cell receptor beta chains derived from one specimen sequenced in a study of blood T cell repertoires in COVID-19. The data were produced by immunoSEQ multiplex PCR, yet TCRdb's version contains in-frame clones alone and is incomplete. The data contain nearly 110,000 clones, about 80% of them seen just once; the ten biggest clones take up 11% to 15%. The sequenced material came from peripheral blood. The receptors were gathered from an older woman with acute or convalescent COVID-19.

The sample holds one count of this clone. This chain links TRBV19 with TRBJ1-5; the match to TRBD1 covers 8 bases. CDR1 LNHDA and CDR2 SQIVND come from the germline V gene (reference sequence). V dropped 5 bases and J dropped 4; count of bases not matched to a gene: 10. The CDR3 sequence is 16 residues long. The CDR3 DNA reads TGTGCCAGTAGTTGGACCGGGACAGGAGGGAATCAGCCCCAGCATTTT. Amino acid sequence: CASSWTGTGGNQPQHF. Combining the CDR3 with reference TRBV19 and TRBJ1-5 gives the whole variable domain DGGITQSPKYLFRKEGQNVTLSCEQNLNHDAMYWYRQDPGQGLRLIYYSQIVNDFQKGDIAEGYSVSREKKESFPLTVTSAQKNPTAFYLCASSWTGTGGNQPQHFGDGTRLSIL.

This clone was seen only a few times. The chain has TRBV5-5 and TRBJ2-1; D remains unclear. V was trimmed by 0 bases and J by 10 bases, leaving 11 bases between them. Looked up from germline, CDR1 is SGHKS and CDR2 is YYEKEE (reference sequence). The CDR3 totals 13 residues. CDR3 loop: CASSLAVSLEQFF. In nucleotides, the CDR3 is TGTGCCAGCAGCTTGGCCGTCTCCCTCGAGCAGTTCTTC.

The chain employs TRBV2 and TRBJ2-3; maybe TRBD2 (5 bases). Germline V gene data show CDR1 as SNHLY and CDR2 as FYNNEI. The V end was cut by 7 bases, the J end by 0 bases, with 14 bases between. This CDR3 comprises 15 residues. The CDR3 region is CASNRRGVSTDTQYF. CDR3 nucleotides: TGTGCCAGCAACCGACGGGGAGTAAGCACAGATACGCAGTATTTT.

This clone was counted only a few times. The chain has TRBV7-9 and TRBJ1-2; 8 bases agree with TRBD1. Germline trimming cut 3 bases from V and 7 bases from J; bases unmatched to any gene: 4. The V gene's germline CDR1 is SEHNR and CDR2 FQNEAQ (reference sequence). The CDR3 extends over 13 amino acids. The CDR3 is CASSFGQGIGYTF. CDR3 nucleotide sequence: TGTGCCAGCAGCTTCGGACAGGGAATTGGCTACACCTTC.

V is TRBV30 and J is TRBJ2-1; D unclear. This CDR3 is built from 14 residues. Germline values: CDR1 GTSNPN, CDR2 SVGIG (reference sequence). Trimming removed 4 bases at V and 2 bases at J, with 12 bases between. CDR3 in amino acids: CAWTAYSTYNEQFF. CDR3 DNA: TGTGCCTGGACAGCCTACAGCACCTACAATGAGCAGTTCTTC.

The chain joins TRBV7-2 to TRBJ1-2; TRBD1 is a possible D gene (5 bases). The CDR3 has 13 residues. Trimming took 1 base from V and 8 from J, leaving 11 bases between them. CDR1 SGHTA and CDR2 FQGNSA come from the germline V gene. In DNA, the CDR3 is TGTGCCAGCAGCTTAGGGGGGGGTGGAGGCTACACCTTC. Translating it yields CASSLGGGGGYTF.

In this sample, this clone turned up once. V gene TRBV2 combines with J gene TRBJ1-1, with TRBD1 matching over 8 bases. V shed 7 bases, J shed 1 base, and the junction held 8 bases outside the gene matches. The germline gives CDR1 SNHLY, CDR2 FYNNEI. The CDR3 spans 15 residues. The CDR3, as DNA: TGTGCCAGCACCCGGCGGCAGGGGGCGAACACTGAAGCTTTCTTT. Translation: CASTRRQGANTEAFF.

V gene TRBV4-1 combines with J gene TRBJ1-2; 7 bases line up with TRBD1. The CDR3 runs to 15 residues. J was trimmed by 2 bases and V by 1 base; bases with no gene match: 4. CDR1 is MGHRA, CDR2 YSYEKL, per germline. CDR3 in DNA: TGCGCCAGCAGCCAAGGCGGACAGGTCAACTATGGCTACACCTTC. Its protein is CASSQGGQVNYGYTF.

The chain couples TRBV5-4 to TRBJ1-1; D not resolved. Germline V lookup: CDR1 SGHNT, CDR2 YYREEE (reference sequence). This CDR3 has 13 residues. Trimming took off 1 base at V and 5 bases at J, with 9 bases between the two ends. As DNA, the CDR3 is TGTGCCAGCAGCTTGTTTGGGGAGACTGAAGCTTTCTTT. This translates into CASSLFGETEAFF.

The chain links TRBV6-1 to TRBJ1-6, with unresolved D. Germline values: CDR1 MNHNS, CDR2 SASEGT. The CDR3 runs to 15 residues. V dropped 7 bases and J dropped 8 bases, with 18 bases sitting between them. In DNA, the CDR3 is TGTGCCAGCACCTACACTCCGACTTACCATTCACCCCTCCACTTT. Translation: CASTYTPTYHSPLHF.

J is TRBJ2-7 and V is TRBV4-2; 8 bases align to TRBD1. The V gene's germline CDR1 is LGHNA and CDR2 YNFKEQ. The CDR3 is made up of 16 amino acids. The J segment lost 3 bases and the V segment lost 0 bases, leaving 7 bases of the junction unmatched. Written as DNA, the CDR3 is TGTGCCAGCAGCCAAGATCGATCAGGGGGCTTCTACGAGCAGTACTTC. Translating gives CASSQDRSGGFYEQYF.

The table lists this clone with a few counts. The genes are TRBV19 and TRBJ2-1; 8 bases are a match to TRBD2. The CDR3 length is 14 residues. Germline-derived CDR1 and CDR2 are LNHDA and SQIVND (reference sequence). The J segment lost 5 bases and the V segment lost 5 bases, leaving 5 bases of the junction unmatched. The CDR3 sequence: CASSPGGGNNEQFF. CDR3 sequence (DNA): TGTGCCAGTAGTCCGGGGGGGGGCAACAATGAGCAGTTCTTC. Combining the CDR3 with reference TRBV19 and TRBJ2-1 gives the whole variable domain DGGITQSPKYLFRKEGQNVTLSCEQNLNHDAMYWYRQDPGQGLRLIYYSQIVNDFQKGDIAEGYSVSREKKESFPLTVTSAQKNPTAFYLCASSPGGGNNEQFFGPGTRLTVL.

The gene calls are TRBV7-9 and TRBJ1-6; TRBD1 matches 9 bases. V lost 5 bases and J lost 6; bases outside the gene matches: 5. CDR3 length equals 15 residues. Germline assignment: CDR1 SEHNR and CDR2 FQNEAQ (reference sequence). The CDR3: CASSRTGVPNSPLHF. The CDR3 bases are TGTGCCAGCAGCCGGACAGGGGTTCCTAATTCACCCCTCCACTTT.

V is TRBV7-2 and J is TRBJ2-3; TRBD2 might be the D (5 bases). The CDR3 totals 14 residues. Germline V gene sequence: CDR1 SGHTA, CDR2 FQGNSA. Trimming stripped 2 bases from V and 2 bases from J, with 8 bases between. Here the CDR3 reads CASSLRLSTDTQYF. CDR3 DNA: TGTGCCAGCAGCTTAAGACTATCCACAGATACGCAGTATTTT.

The rearrangement links TRBV6-1 to TRBJ2-5, with a weak D call TRBD1 (6 bases). The CDR3 spans 14 residues. V lost 1 base and J 5 bases, leaving 11 bases between the germline ends. Per the germline V gene, CDR1 is MNHNS and CDR2 is SASEGT. The CDR3: CASSEGRGLETQYF. DNA for the CDR3: TGTGCCAGCAGTGAAGGCAGGGGATTGGAGACCCAGTACTTC.

V gene TRBV18 combines with J gene TRBJ2-2, with D perhaps matching TRBD1 (5 bases). Germline assignment: CDR1 KGHSH and CDR2 LQKENI. The V and J ends lost 1 base and 1 base respectively, with 10 bases between them. The CDR3 is 16 amino acids. CDR3 loop: CASSPRGSLNTGELFF. The CDR3 nucleotides read TGTGCCAGCTCACCACGGGGCAGCCTGAACACCGGGGAGCTGTTTTTT. The entire variable domain, with the rest obtained from reference TRBV18 and TRBJ2-2, is as follows: NAGVMQNPRHLVRRRGQEARLRCSPMKGHSHVYWYRQLPEEGLKFMVYLQKENIIDESGMPKERFSAEFPKEGPSILRIQQVVRGDSAAYFCASSPRGSLNTGELFFGEGSRLTVL.

The chain links TRBV5-4 to TRBJ2-1; D is perhaps TRBD2 (5 bases). V was shortened by 7 bases and J by 5 bases, with 16 bases between the two germline ends. Germline V gene lookup returns CDR1 SGHNT and CDR2 YYREEE (reference sequence). The CDR3 totals 14 residues. This CDR3 is CASRLESSDNEQFF. DNA of the CDR3: TGTGCCAGCCGCCTCGAGAGTAGCGACAATGAGCAGTTCTTC.

As DNA, the CDR3 is TGTGCCAGTATCAACCGATGGGCAGGGCTGAAAGAGCAGTTCTTC. Protein product: CASINRWAGLKEQFF. The gene calls are TRBV19 and TRBJ2-1; D possibly corresponds to TRBD1 (5 bases). Germline V gene sequence: CDR1 LNHDA, CDR2 SQIVND (reference sequence). V was cut by 7 bases and J by 10 bases, with 23 bases left in between. CDR3 length equals 15 residues. The entire variable domain, with the rest obtained from reference TRBV19 and TRBJ2-1, is as follows: DGGITQSPKYLFRKEGQNVTLSCEQNLNHDAMYWYRQDPGQGLRLIYYSQIVNDFQKGDIAEGYSVSREKKESFPLTVTSAQKNPTAFYLCASINRWAGLKEQFFGPGTRLTVL.

To note about this clone: The junction shows a germline mismatch at one end, possibly a read error. This sequence joins TRBV6-1 and TRBJ2-3; TRBD1 agrees at 10 bases. The CDR3 spans 18 residues. Per the germline V gene, CDR1 is MNHNS and CDR2 is SASEGT. The CDR3 DNA sequence: TGTGCCAGCAGCGAAGGGGTCGTTGGACAGGGGGGGATAGATACGCAGTATTTT. Protein sequence: CASSEGVVGQGGIDTQYF.

In regard to this clone: Different DNA sequences within this sample yield the same CDR3. J is TRBJ1-1 and V is TRBV28; possible D gene TRBD1, 6 bases. The CDR3 totals 15 residues. Between the trimmed V and J ends, which lost 5 bases and 0 bases, there was a span of 13 bases. Germline V gene data show CDR1 as MDHEN and CDR2 as SYDVKM. In DNA form, the CDR3 reads TGTGCCAGCAGTCCACCGGGACACCTGAACACTGAAGCTTTCTTT. Protein product: CASSPPGHLNTEAFF.

The chain uses TRBV5-5 and TRBJ1-5; TRBD1 is a possible D gene (5 bases). V shed 4 bases and J shed 3 bases, with 17 bases lying between them. The CDR3 length is 16 residues. CDR1 and CDR2 (germline): SGHKS, YYEKEE (reference sequence). Here the CDR3 DNA reads TGTGCCAGCAGCAACCACGGGGGGGACTTCAATCAGCCCCAGCATTTT. The encoded protein is CASSNHGGDFNQPQHF. Using reference TRBV5-5 and TRBJ1-5 for the parts outside the CDR3, the full variable domain is DAGVTQSPTHLIKTRGQQVTLRCSPISGHKSVSWYQQVLGQGPQFIFQYYEKEERGRGNFPDRFSARQFPNYSSELNVNALLLGDSALYLCASSNHGGDFNQPQHFGDGTRLSIL.

The rearrangement joins TRBV2 to TRBJ1-3, with 7 bases matching TRBD1. Trimming at V came to 6 bases and at J to 0 bases, leaving 5 bases not matched to a gene. This CDR3 is 15 amino acids long. Per the germline V gene, CDR1 is SNHLY and CDR2 is FYNNEI. The CDR3: CASRRDRDSGNTIYF. CDR3 sequence (DNA): TGTGCCAGCAGAAGGGACAGAGACTCTGGAAACACCATATATTTT.

V and J are TRBV19 and TRBJ2-3; no clear D. The CDR3 is 13 amino acids. The V gene's germline CDR1 is LNHDA and CDR2 SQIVND (reference sequence). V lost 3 bases to trimming and J lost 6 bases, with 10 bases between them. This CDR3 is CASSINGADTQYF. In DNA form, the CDR3 reads TGTGCCAGTAGTATTAACGGAGCTGATACGCAGTATTTT.

The CDR3 reads CASGLGRTSGSEETQYF. The CDR3 nucleotides are TGTGCTAGTGGTTTGGGCCGGACTAGCGGGTCCGAAGAGACCCAGTACTTC. V is TRBV12-5 and J is TRBJ2-5; 11 bases are a match to TRBD2. Germline V gene data show CDR1 as LGHNT and CDR2 as FRNRAP. After removal of 1 base from V and 3 bases from J, the junction contained 7 bases not matched to a gene. This CDR3 region has 17 residues.

The chain has TRBV28 and TRBJ2-7; D possibly corresponds to TRBD2 (6 bases). Between the trimmed V and J ends, which lost 8 bases and 3 bases, there was a span of 20 bases. Looked up from germline, CDR1 is MDHEN and CDR2 is SYDVKM. This CDR3 is 15 amino acids long. The CDR3 loop reads CASWAGPGDSYEQYF. The CDR3 coding sequence is TGTGCCAGCTGGGCGGGCCCGGGGGATAGCTACGAGCAGTACTTC.

The gene calls are TRBV5-1 and TRBJ2-7; TRBD1 agrees at 7 bases. The CDR3 spans 15 residues. CDR1 and CDR2 from the germline V gene are SGHRS and YFSETQ. V lost 4 bases, J lost 3 bases, and 10 bases stayed unmatched. CDR3 sequence reads: CASSPDPGQSYEQYF. CDR3 DNA sequence: TGCGCCAGCAGCCCGGATCCGGGACAGAGCTACGAGCAGTACTTC.